A selection of T cell receptor beta chains follows, all from one sample in a study of blood T cell dynamics during melanoma immunotherapy. Generated by immunoSEQ multiplex PCR, the TCRdb table keeps only in-frame clones and is missing some. The sample records under 3,500 clones, around nine tenths being singletons. The source was blood, collected from a patient treated with checkpoint blockade. The receptor set was obtained from a human donor with melanoma. Both conserved end residues are trimmed from each CDR3. Fields, in order: V gene, CDR3 protein.

v_call: TRBV6-6; cdr3_aa: ASSYSQAVEEY
v_call: TRBV5-1; cdr3_aa: ASSFQRTGTGWDTQY
v_call: TRBV9; cdr3_aa: ASSVAGTRLSYGYT
v_call: TRBV11-3; cdr3_aa: ASTMRGAEAF
v_call: TRBV19; cdr3_aa: ASTLTGQGRETQY
v_call: TRBV5-1; cdr3_aa: ASSLELSGANVLT
v_call: TRBV19; cdr3_aa: ASSPSGRYEQY
v_call: TRBV18; cdr3_aa: ASSPFGQGNSPLH
v_call: TRBV6-6; cdr3_aa: ASSSTINEQF
v_call: TRBV10-3; cdr3_aa: AISLGQGGPAGNTIY
v_call: TRBV30; cdr3_aa: AWKFRTSGNTIY
v_call: TRBV11-3; cdr3_aa: ASSFDRTSGNTIY
v_call: TRBV11-2; cdr3_aa: ASSLDPGIRAEAF
v_call: TRBV6-1; cdr3_aa: ASQAGSLNQPQH
v_call: TRBV7-2; cdr3_aa: ASSLEGGGGDEQF
v_call: TRBV27; cdr3_aa: ASRSDLTKGDTQY
v_call: TRBV19; cdr3_aa: ASSIQGPRSPLH
v_call: TRBV5-6; cdr3_aa: ASSFAPGNTIY
v_call: TRBV5-4; cdr3_aa: ASSLGPEETQY
v_call: TRBV27; cdr3_aa: ASSLLGFDEQF
v_call: TRBV11-2; cdr3_aa: ASSLGTPLWDTGELF
v_call: TRBV4-3; cdr3_aa: ASSQRVDSGSFSDTQY
v_call: TRBV7-3; cdr3_aa: ASKDRGNTIY
v_call: TRBV10-3; cdr3_aa: AISEGSNQPQH
v_call: TRBV2; cdr3_aa: ASSSGRQQPQH
v_call: TRBV7-9; cdr3_aa: ASSSTGTNEKLF
v_call: TRBV6-5; cdr3_aa: ASSATPGPYEQY
v_call: TRBV19; cdr3_aa: ASSPQGRTYNEQF
v_call: TRBV7-2; cdr3_aa: ASTFGVNEKLF
v_call: TRBV28; cdr3_aa: ASSLPERGYT
v_call: TRBV7-9; cdr3_aa: ASSRGLAGEETQY